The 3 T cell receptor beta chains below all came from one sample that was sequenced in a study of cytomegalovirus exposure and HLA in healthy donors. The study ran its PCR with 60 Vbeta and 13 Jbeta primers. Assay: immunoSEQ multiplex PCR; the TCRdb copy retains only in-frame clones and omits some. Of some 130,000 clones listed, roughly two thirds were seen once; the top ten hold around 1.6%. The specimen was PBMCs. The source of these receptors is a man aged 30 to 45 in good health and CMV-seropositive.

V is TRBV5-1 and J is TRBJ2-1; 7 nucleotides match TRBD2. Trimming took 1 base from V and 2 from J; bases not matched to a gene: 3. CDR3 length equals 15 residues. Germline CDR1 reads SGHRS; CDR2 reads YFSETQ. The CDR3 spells CASSLRDYPYNEQFF. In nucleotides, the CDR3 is TGCGCCAGCAGCTTGCGGGACTACCCCTACAATGAGCAGTTCTTC. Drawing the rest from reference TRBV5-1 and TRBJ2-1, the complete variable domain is KAGVTQTPRYLIKTRGQQVTLSCSPISGHRSVSWYQQTPGQGLQFLFEYFSETQRNKGNFPGRFSGRQFSNSRSEMNVSTLELGDSALYLCASSLRDYPYNEQFFGPGTRLTVL.

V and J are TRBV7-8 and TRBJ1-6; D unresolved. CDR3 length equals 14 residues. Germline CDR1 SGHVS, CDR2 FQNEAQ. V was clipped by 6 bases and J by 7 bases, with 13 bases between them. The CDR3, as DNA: TGTGCCAGCAGTTGGGCAGGAGGGAATTCACCCCTCCACTTT. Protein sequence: CASSWAGGNSPLHF.

The CDR3 loop reads CASSLGGGTGSRTDTQYF. CDR3 bases: TGTGCCAGCAGCTTAGGGGGGGGTACAGGGTCCCGCACAGATACGCAGTATTTT. The rearrangement joins TRBV7-9 to TRBJ2-3, with D perhaps matching TRBD2 (7 bases). CDR3 size: 18 residues. V was trimmed by 1 base and J by 1 base, leaving 18 bases between them. CDR1 and CDR2 (germline): SEHNR, FQNEAQ (reference sequence).